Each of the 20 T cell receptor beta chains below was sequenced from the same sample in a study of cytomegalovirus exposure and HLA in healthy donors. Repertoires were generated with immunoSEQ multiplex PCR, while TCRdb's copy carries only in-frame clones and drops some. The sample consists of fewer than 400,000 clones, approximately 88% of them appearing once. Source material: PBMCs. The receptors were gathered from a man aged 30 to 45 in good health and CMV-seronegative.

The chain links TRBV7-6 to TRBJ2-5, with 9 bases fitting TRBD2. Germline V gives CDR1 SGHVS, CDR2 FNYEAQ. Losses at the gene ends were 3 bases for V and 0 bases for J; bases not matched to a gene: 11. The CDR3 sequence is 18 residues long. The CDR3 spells CASSFSRGSGGNQETQYF. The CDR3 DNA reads TGTGCCAGCAGCTTTTCTAGGGGTAGCGGGGGTAACCAAGAGACCCAGTACTTC.

CDR3 sequence reads: CASSLQRQGAFEQYF. The CDR3 nucleotides are TGCGCCAGCAGCCTTCAGAGGCAGGGGGCTTTCGAGCAGTACTTC. The chain is built from TRBV4-3 and TRBJ2-7; 8 bases are shared with TRBD1. The germline CDR1 and CDR2 sequences are LGHNA and YSLEER. CDR3 length: 15 residues. The J segment lost 6 bases and the V segment lost 4 bases, leaving 11 bases of the junction unmatched.

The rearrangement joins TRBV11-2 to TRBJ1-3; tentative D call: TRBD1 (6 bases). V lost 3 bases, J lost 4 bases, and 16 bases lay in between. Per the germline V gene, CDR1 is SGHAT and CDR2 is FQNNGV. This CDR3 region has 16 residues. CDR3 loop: CASSFRGAGQGNTIYF. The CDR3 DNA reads TGTGCCAGCAGCTTCCGGGGGGCCGGTCAGGGAAACACCATATATTTT.

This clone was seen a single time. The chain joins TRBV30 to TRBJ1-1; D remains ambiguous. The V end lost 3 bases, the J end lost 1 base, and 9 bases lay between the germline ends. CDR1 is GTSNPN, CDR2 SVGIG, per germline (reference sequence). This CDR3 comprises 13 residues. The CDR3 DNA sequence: TGTGCCTGGAGCCCCCTAGGGAACACTGAAGCTTTCTTT. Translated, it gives CAWSPLGNTEAFF.

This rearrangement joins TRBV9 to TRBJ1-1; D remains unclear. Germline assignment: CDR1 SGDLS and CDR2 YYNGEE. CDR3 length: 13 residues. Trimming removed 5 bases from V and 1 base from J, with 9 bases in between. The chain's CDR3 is CASRASENTEAFF. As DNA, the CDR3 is TGTGCCAGCAGAGCGTCAGAGAACACTGAAGCTTTCTTT. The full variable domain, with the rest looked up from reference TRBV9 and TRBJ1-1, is DSGVTQTPKHLITATGQRVTLRCSPRSGDLSVYWYQQSLDQGLQFLIQYYNGEERAKGNILERFSAQQFPDLHSELNLSSLELGDSALYFCASRASENTEAFFGQGTRLTVV.

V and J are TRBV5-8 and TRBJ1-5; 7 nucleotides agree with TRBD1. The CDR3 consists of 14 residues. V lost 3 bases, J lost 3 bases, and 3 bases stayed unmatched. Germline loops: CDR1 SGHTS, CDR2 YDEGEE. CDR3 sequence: CASSWGTVNQPQHF. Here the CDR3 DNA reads TGTGCCAGCAGCTGGGGGACAGTCAATCAGCCCCAGCATTTT.

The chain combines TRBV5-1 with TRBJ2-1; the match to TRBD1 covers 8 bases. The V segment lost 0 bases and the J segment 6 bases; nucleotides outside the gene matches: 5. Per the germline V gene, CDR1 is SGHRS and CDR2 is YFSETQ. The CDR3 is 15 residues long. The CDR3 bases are TGCGCCAGCAGCTTGGTACAGGGGGAAACCAATGAGCAGTTCTTC. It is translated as CASSLVQGETNEQFF.

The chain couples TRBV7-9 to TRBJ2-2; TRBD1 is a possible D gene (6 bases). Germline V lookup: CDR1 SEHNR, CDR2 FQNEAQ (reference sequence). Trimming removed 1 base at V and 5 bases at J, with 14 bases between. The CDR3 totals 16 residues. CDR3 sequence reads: CASSLDRVLRTGELFF. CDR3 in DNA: TGTGCCAGCAGCTTAGACAGGGTGCTTCGGACCGGGGAGCTGTTTTTT.

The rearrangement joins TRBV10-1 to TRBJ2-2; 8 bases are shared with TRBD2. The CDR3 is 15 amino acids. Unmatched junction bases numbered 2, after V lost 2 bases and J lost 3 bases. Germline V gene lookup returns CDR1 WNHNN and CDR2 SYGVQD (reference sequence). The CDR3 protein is CASSEQRGYTGELFF. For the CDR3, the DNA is TGCGCCAGCAGTGAGCAGCGGGGGTACACCGGGGAGCTGTTTTTT.

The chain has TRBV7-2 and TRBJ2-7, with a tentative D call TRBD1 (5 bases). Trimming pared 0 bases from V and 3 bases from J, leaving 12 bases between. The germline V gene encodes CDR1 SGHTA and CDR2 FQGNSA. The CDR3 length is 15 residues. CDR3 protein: CASSLAHQGGYEQYF. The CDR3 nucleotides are TGTGCCAGCAGCTTAGCGCATCAGGGCGGCTACGAGCAGTACTTC.

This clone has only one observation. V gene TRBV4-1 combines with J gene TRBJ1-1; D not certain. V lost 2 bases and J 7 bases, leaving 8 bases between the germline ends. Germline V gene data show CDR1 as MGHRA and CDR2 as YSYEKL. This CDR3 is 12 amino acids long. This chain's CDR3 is CASSQRGNEAFF. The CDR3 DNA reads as TGCGCCAGCAGCCAAAGAGGGAATGAAGCTTTCTTT.

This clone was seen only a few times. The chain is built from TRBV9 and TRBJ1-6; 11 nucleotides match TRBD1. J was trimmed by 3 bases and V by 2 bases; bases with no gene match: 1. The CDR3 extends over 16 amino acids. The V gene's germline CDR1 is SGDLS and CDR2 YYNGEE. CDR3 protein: CASSVGTGGYNSPLHF. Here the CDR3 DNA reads TGTGCCAGCAGCGTCGGGACAGGGGGCTATAATTCACCCCTCCACTTT.

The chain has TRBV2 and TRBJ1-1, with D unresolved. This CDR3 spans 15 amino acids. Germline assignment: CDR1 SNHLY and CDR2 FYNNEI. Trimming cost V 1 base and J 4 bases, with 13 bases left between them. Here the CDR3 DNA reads TGTGCCAGCAGTGAAGTCATCCCAAGCCTCACTGAAGCTTTCTTT. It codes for CASSEVIPSLTEAFF.

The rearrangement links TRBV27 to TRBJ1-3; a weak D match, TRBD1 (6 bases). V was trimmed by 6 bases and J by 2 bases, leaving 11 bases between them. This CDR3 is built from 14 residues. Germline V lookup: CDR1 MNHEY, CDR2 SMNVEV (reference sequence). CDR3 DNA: TGTGCCAGCAGGGACAGAGGCCCTGGAAACACCATATATTTT. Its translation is CASRDRGPGNTIYF.

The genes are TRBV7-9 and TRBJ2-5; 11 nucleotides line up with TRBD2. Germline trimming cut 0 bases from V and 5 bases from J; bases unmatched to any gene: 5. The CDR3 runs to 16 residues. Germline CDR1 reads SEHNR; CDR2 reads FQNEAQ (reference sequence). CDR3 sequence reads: CASSLAGLAGGETQYF. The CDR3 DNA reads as TGTGCCAGCAGCTTAGCGGGGCTAGCGGGGGGTGAGACCCAGTACTTC.

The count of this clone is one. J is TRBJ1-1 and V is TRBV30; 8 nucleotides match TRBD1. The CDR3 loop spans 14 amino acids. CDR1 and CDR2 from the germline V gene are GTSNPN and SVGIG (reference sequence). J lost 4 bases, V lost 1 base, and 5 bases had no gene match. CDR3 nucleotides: TGTGCCTGGAGTGGGACAGGGAGGACCACTGAAGCTTTCTTT. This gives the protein CAWSGTGRTTEAFF.

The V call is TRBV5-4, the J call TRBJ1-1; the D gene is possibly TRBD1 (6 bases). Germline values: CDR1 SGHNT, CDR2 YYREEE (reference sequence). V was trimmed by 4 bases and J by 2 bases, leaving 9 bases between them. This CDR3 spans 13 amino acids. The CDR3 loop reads CASSAGTNTEAFF. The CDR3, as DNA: TGTGCCAGCAGCGCCGGGACAAACACTGAAGCTTTCTTT. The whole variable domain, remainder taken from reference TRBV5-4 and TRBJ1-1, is ETGVTQSPTHLIKTRGQQVTLRCSSQSGHNTVSWYQQALGQGPQFIFQYYREEENGRGNFPPRFSGLQFPNYSSELNVNALELDDSALYLCASSAGTNTEAFFGQGTRLTVV.

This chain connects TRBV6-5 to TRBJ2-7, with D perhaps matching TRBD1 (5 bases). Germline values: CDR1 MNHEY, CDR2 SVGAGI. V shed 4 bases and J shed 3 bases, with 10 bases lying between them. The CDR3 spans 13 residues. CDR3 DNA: TGTGCCAGCAGTTCTACAGGCAACTACGAGCAGTACTTC. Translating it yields CASSSTGNYEQYF.

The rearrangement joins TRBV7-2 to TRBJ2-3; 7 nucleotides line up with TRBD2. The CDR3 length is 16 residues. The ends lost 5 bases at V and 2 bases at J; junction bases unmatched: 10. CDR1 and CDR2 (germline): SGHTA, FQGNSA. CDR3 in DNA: TGTGCCAGCAGCCGAGCGTCCGGGGGGAACACAGATACGCAGTATTTT. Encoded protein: CASSRASGGNTDTQYF.

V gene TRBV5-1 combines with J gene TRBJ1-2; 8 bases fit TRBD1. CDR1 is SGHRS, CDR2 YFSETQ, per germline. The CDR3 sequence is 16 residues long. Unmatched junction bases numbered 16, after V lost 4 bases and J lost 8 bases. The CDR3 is CASSNVYRQGYEGYTF. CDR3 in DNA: TGCGCCAGCAGCAATGTTTACCGACAGGGGTATGAGGGCTACACCTTC. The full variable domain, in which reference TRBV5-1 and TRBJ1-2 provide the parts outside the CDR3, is KAGVTQTPRYLIKTRGQQVTLSCSPISGHRSVSWYQQTPGQGLQFLFEYFSETQRNKGNFPGRFSGRQFSNSRSEMNVSTLELGDSALYLCASSNVYRQGYEGYTFGSGTRLTVV.